This T cell receptor beta chain was obtained from a study of response to subunit inactivated influenza vaccine. MiXCR, applied by TCRdb to the RT-PCR reads, yields one record per CDR3 protein. The table shows about 500,000 distinct CDR3 sequences, with 6% to 9% occurring only once. Broader study findings: The authors offered the suggestion that each seasonal influenza vaccination recruits few new T cells.

Many counts were recorded for this clonotype. Its antigen is still unknown. In germline, CDR1 is SNHLY, CDR2 FYNNEI. Trimming pared 8 bases from V and 6 bases from J, leaving 8 bases between. This CDR3 region has 11 residues. The rearrangement uses TRBV2 and TRBJ2-1; possibly TRBD1 or TRBD2 for D (5 bases each). This TCR derives from a man aged 45 to 75 who received an inactivated influenza vaccine. Material: PBMCs from blood, obtained approximately 25 months after vaccination. For the CDR3, the DNA is TGTGCCAGCTCGGGACGCAATGAGCAGTTCTTC. Its translation: CASSGRNEQFF.